Reported below is one TCR beta chain. Its antigen is not known. CDR1 SQVTM and CDR2 ANQGSEA come from the germline V gene. The CDR3 consists of 13 residues. This sample is part of a study of T cells expressing NK-cell markers. General observations from the study: NKG2C+ dominant clonotype frequencies in five to seven donors were about 1.0-7.0% of CD8+ T cells.

For each CDR3 protein, TCRdb gives one entry from its re-call of the 5' RACE reads, without DNA. This sample's table has 250,000 to 300,000 distinct CDR3 sequences. The chain uses TRBV29-1 and TRBJ1-1; TCRdb's D call, TRBD1, is unchecked because there is no DNA. The TCR comes from a man aged 18-30 years in good health. Sequenced: blood T cells: a sorted CD56 or NKG2C T cell subset, CD4+ or CD8+ T cells, or bulk PBMC T cells (not recorded which). CDR3 sequence reads: CSVSTGGEEEAFF. Full variable domain (outside the CDR3, taken from reference TRBV29-1 and TRBJ1-1): SAVISQKPSRDICQRGTSLTIQCQVDSQVTMMFWYRQQPGQSLTLIATANQGSEATYESGFVIDKFPISRPNLTFSTLTVSNMSPEDSSIYLCSVSTGGEEEAFFGQGTRLTVV.